A selection of T cell receptor beta chains follows, all from one sample in a study of CD8 T cells in ankylosing spondylitis. TCRdb processed the 5' RACE reads anew with MiXCR; each CDR3 protein has one entry. Of approximately 16,000 distinct CDR3 sequences detected, 8% to 10% appear once; the ten largest clones hold around a third. The sequenced sample consisted of blood. The receptors come from a male donor with ankylosing spondylitis or in good health (not recorded which). The CDR3 runs from the conserved cysteine through the conserved F or W. The D gene is left open where the match is weak. The size of a clone is reported for some rows only, either as once, few or many, or as a class for expanded clones.

d_gene	abundance	j_gene	v_gene	CDR3nt	CDR3aa
-	-	TRBJ2-1	TRBV2	TGTGCCAGCAGTGAAAGTCCGGGGGTAGGTGAGCAGTTCTTC	CASSESPGVGEQFF
-	many	TRBJ1-1	TRBV7-9	TGTGCCAGCAGCTTAGAGGCGGGGGCTGAAGCTTTCTTT	CASSLEAGAEAFF
-	many	TRBJ1-1	TRBV20-1	TGCAGTGCAAAGACCAGGAGAAACACTGAAGCTTTCTTT	CSAKTRRNTEAFF
TRBD2	many	TRBJ2-1	TRBV29-1	TGCAGCGTTGAAGATGGCCTAGCGGGGGACCTGAGCTCCTACAATGAGCAGTTCTTC	CSVEDGLAGDLSSYNEQFF
TRBD2	-	TRBJ2-1	TRBV28	TGTGCCAGCAGTTTATTAGGCGGGAGTCTCAATGAGCAGTTCTTC	CASSLLGGSLNEQFF
-	few	TRBJ1-5	TRBV20-1	TGCAGTGCCCCGAAGGATGCGAGCAATCAGCCCCAGCATTTT	CSAPKDASNQPQHF
TRBD1	few	TRBJ2-1	TRBV7-2	TGTGCCAGCAGCTTAGGGACAGGCCAACGGAATGAGCAGTTCTTC	CASSLGTGQRNEQFF
TRBD1	many	TRBJ2-3	TRBV24-1	TGTGCCACCAGTGGCCGGGACAGGGGCACAGATACGCAGTATTTT	CATSGRDRGTDTQYF
-	many	TRBJ1-1	TRBV21-1	TGTGCCAGCAGAAAAGGGGAATGGGACAGGGGAGGGAACACTGAAGCTTTCTTT	CASRKGEWDRGGNTEAFF
-	many	TRBJ2-1	TRBV12-3/TRBV12-4	TGTGCCAGCAGTTTTGGGGGGGGCCTTTACAATGAGCAGTTCTTC	CASSFGGGLYNEQFF
-	many	TRBJ2-2	TRBV29-1	TGCAGCGCTACAGGGATAGAGACCGGGGAGCTGTTTTTT	CSATGIETGELFF
-	-	TRBJ2-6	TRBV15	TGTGCCACCTCCAGGGCCAGCTCTGGGGCCAACGTCCTGACTTTC	CATSRASSGANVLTF
-	many	TRBJ2-2	TRBV27	TGTGCCAGCAGTTTGTTAGGTCTTTACACCGGGGAGCTGTTTTTT	CASSLLGLYTGELFF
-	large	TRBJ2-2	TRBV6-2/TRBV6-3	TGTGCCAGCAGCCCCCGGACCGGGGAGCTGTTTTTT	CASSPRTGELFF
-	-	TRBJ1-1	TRBV6-1	TGTGCCAGCAAGATGTTTGGACAAACAAACACTGAAGCTTTCTTT	CASKMFGQTNTEAFF
-	-	TRBJ2-1	TRBV15	TGTGCCACCAGCCAAGACAGTAGCCCCTACAATGAGCAGTTCTTC	CATSQDSSPYNEQFF
TRBD1	many	TRBJ2-2	TRBV7-9	TGTGCCAGCAGCCGGACTCCCGGGACAGGGAGGACCGGGGAGCTGTTTTTT	CASSRTPGTGRTGELFF
-	-	TRBJ2-1	TRBV12-3/TRBV12-4	TGTGCAAGCGGAGTAGGGGGAGTTAATAATGAGCAGTTCTTC	CASGVGGVNNEQFF
-	many	TRBJ1-1	TRBV12-3/TRBV12-4	TGTGCCAGCAGTTTAAGAGCCACTGAAGCTTTCTTT	CASSLRATEAFF
-	many	TRBJ1-5	TRBV7-2	TGTGCCAGCAGCTTATACAGTTCCAATCAGCCCCAGCATTTT	CASSLYSSNQPQHF
-	many	TRBJ1-3	TRBV11-2	TGTGCCAGCAGCTTAAGGCAGCTCTCTGGAAACACCATATATTTT	CASSLRQLSGNTIYF
-	-	TRBJ2-2	TRBV20-1	TGCAGTGCCCCGGACGGGGGCATCACCGGGGAGCTGTTTTTT	CSAPDGGITGELFF
-	many	TRBJ2-3	TRBV20-1	TGCAGTGCTAGAGATCTAAGGCTCATCGGTGGTAACACAGATACGCAGTATTTT	CSARDLRLIGGNTDTQYF
-	medium-sized	TRBJ1-5	TRBV12-3/TRBV12-4	TGTGCCAGCAGTTTTGATTTGGGGGGAAGCAATCAGCCCCAGCATTTT	CASSFDLGGSNQPQHF
-	few	TRBJ1-4	TRBV7-2	TGTGCCAGCAGCTTAGCTGTTTCTAATGAAAAACTGTTTTTT	CASSLAVSNEKLFF
-	many	TRBJ2-2	TRBV12-3/TRBV12-4	TGTGCCAGCAGCACCCCGTTTGCCGGGGAGCTGTTTTTT	CASSTPFAGELFF
TRBD2	many	TRBJ2-3	TRBV7-2	TGTGCCAGCAGCTTCCTTAGCGGGGGTTCTACGCAGTATTTT	CASSFLSGGSTQYF
TRBD1	few	TRBJ1-4	TRBV12-3/TRBV12-4	TGTGCCAGCACCCTGGGGACAGGGAACTTTAATGAAAAACTGTTTTTT	CASTLGTGNFNEKLFF
-	many	TRBJ2-6	TRBV6-4	TGTGCCAGCAGCGAAGGGTCCCAGGGCGTCCTGACTTTC	CASSEGSQGVLTF
-	-	TRBJ2-3	TRBV4-3	TGCGCCAGCAGCCAAGAGGGGGACACAGATACGCAGTATTTT	CASSQEGDTDTQYF
-	many	TRBJ2-1	TRBV20-1	TGCAGTGCTAGTTGGGGTAATGAGCAGTTCTTC	CSASWGNEQFF
-	many	TRBJ2-6	TRBV5-1	TGCGCCAGCAGCTTGGTGACGGCCTCTGGGGCCAACGTCCTGACTTTC	CASSLVTASGANVLTF
TRBD1	-	TRBJ2-2	TRBV12-3/TRBV12-4	TGTGCCAGCACCGGGGACAGTGCGAACACCGGGGAGCTGTTTTTT	CASTGDSANTGELFF
-	-	TRBJ2-2	TRBV29-1	TGCAGCGTTCGGGAAAATATGTACACCGGGGAGCTGTTTTTT	CSVRENMYTGELFF
-	-	TRBJ2-5	TRBV29-1	TGCAGCCAATCGGCGGGCGGCGAGACCCAGTACTTC	CSQSAGGETQYF
-	many	TRBJ2-2	TRBV6-2/TRBV6-3	TGTGCCAGCAGTTACTTATCGCCCCGTGACACCGGGGAGCTGTTTTTT	CASSYLSPRDTGELFF
-	-	TRBJ2-2	TRBV5-1	TGCGCCAGCGACATGGGTAGAAACACCGGGGAGCTGTTTTTT	CASDMGRNTGELFF
TRBD2	few	TRBJ2-2	TRBV4-3	TGCGCCAGCAGCCAAGAAAGCGGGGGGGTTTTCGGGGAGCTGTTTTTT	CASSQESGGVFGELFF
-	medium-sized	TRBJ2-2	TRBV6-5	TGTGCCAGCAAAAGTGGAGGGACCGGGGAGCTGTTTTTT	CASKSGGTGELFF
TRBD1	many	TRBJ2-5	TRBV20-1	TGCAGTGCTAGGGGAACAGGGGTAGAGACCCAGTACTTC	CSARGTGVETQYF
TRBD1	few	TRBJ2-1	TRBV28	TGTGCCAGCAGGGAGACAGGGGCCTACAATGAGCAGTTCTTC	CASRETGAYNEQFF
-	-	TRBJ2-1	TRBV7-6	TGTGCCAGCAGCCTTGGGGGAGCCTGGGGGAATGAGCAGTTCTTC	CASSLGGAWGNEQFF
TRBD2	medium-sized	TRBJ2-5	TRBV20-1	TGCAGTGCAAGGACTAGCTCAGAGACCCAGTACTTC	CSARTSSETQYF
-	many	TRBJ2-1	TRBV20-1	TGCAGTGCTACAAGCCTACGGGCAGCCAGGTATGAGCAGTTCTTC	CSATSLRAARYEQFF
-	many	TRBJ2-1	TRBV10-3	TGTGCCATCAAGGACTCAAACTACAATGAGCAGTTCTTC	CAIKDSNYNEQFF
-	-	TRBJ2-7	TRBV12-3/TRBV12-4	TGTGCCAGCAGTTCAATTACAGGATCCCACGAGCAGTACTTC	CASSSITGSHEQYF
-	few	TRBJ1-1	TRBV12-3/TRBV12-4	TGTGCCAGCAGTCGACTTAGGGGAACTGAAGCTTTCTTT	CASSRLRGTEAFF
-	few	TRBJ2-1	TRBV4-3	TGCGCCAGCAGCCAAGATCTGGACCACAATGAGCAGTTCTTC	CASSQDLDHNEQFF
TRBD1	-	TRBJ2-5	TRBV5-1	TGCGCCAGCAGCCGCCGGACAGGGCAAGAGACCCAGTACTTC	CASSRRTGQETQYF
TRBD2	many	TRBJ2-1	TRBV20-1	TGCAGTGCTAGACAAGGACTAGCGGGAGTGTATGAGCAGTTCTTC	CSARQGLAGVYEQFF
TRBD1	-	TRBJ2-1	TRBV5-1	TGCGCCAGCAGCTTGGACGTCAGGGGGAACAATGAGCAGTTCTTC	CASSLDVRGNNEQFF
-	many	TRBJ2-1	TRBV2	TGTGCCAGCACCTTAGGGCAGGGGTCCTACAATGAGCAGTTCTTC	CASTLGQGSYNEQFF
-	medium-sized	TRBJ2-7	TRBV27	TGTGCCAGCAGTTTAGGTGGCGAGCAGTACTTC	CASSLGGEQYF
TRBD1	few	TRBJ1-1	TRBV15	TGTGCCACCAGCAGGGAGGGGGCTGACACTGAAGCTTTCTTT	CATSREGADTEAFF